This T cell receptor (beta chain) was identified in a study of cytomegalovirus exposure and HLA in healthy donors. Study-level information: From donors who were HLA-typed, an early data release held approximately 91 million unique TCRs.

Remarks on this clone: Its matching antigen is unknown. Germline is not matched at one junction end, which may reflect a read error.

The study's findings and limits: A later analysis linked a missense DCLRE1C variant to TCR beta V- and J-gene trimming. Highest at DRB1 and lowest at HLA-C, TCR association rates differed among HLA loci in a later analysis.

Germline-derived CDR1 and CDR2 are KGHSH and LQKENI. This CDR3 has 17 amino acids. The PCR contained 60 Vbeta and 13 Jbeta primers. Data came from immunoSEQ multiplex PCR; TCRdb stores just in-frame clones and leaves some out. The repertoire holds around 92,000 clones, with roughly 79% as singletons. The sample consisted of PBMCs. The sequence was collected from a woman aged 70-85 years in good health and CMV-seropositive. The chain employs TRBV18 and TRBJ2-6, with TRBD1 as a possible D gene (5 bases). The CDR3 DNA is TGTGCCAGCTCACATAAGACGGAGAGCTCTGGGGCCAACGGCCTGACTTTC. Translation gives CASSHKTESSGANGLTF.